This passage covers 27 T cell receptor beta chains from one sample sequenced in a study of T-cell reconstitution after alpha-beta-depleted transplantation in children. Using unique molecular identifiers, the investigators prepared the TCRbeta library. TCRdb used MiXCR to reprocess the PCR reads, holding one entry per CDR3 protein. The sample has under 9,500 distinct CDR3 sequences, 14% seen once; the top ten hold 53%. The specimen comprised PBMCs, mostly from graft donor cells, sampled 60 days after TCRalphabeta/CD19-depleted stem cell transplant. The receptors derive from a male patient under 18 who had a stem cell transplant for acute lymphoblastic leukemia, so the T cells may come from the graft donor.

This clonotype showed up many times. Germline and junction disagree at one end, which may indicate a read error. This chain joins TRBV7-9 and TRBJ2-7; D gene uncertain. This CDR3 region has 15 residues. Germline V lookup: CDR1 SEHNR, CDR2 FQNEAQ (reference sequence). In nucleotides, the CDR3 is TGTGCCAGCAGCTCAGGAACGGGTCCATCCTCCGAGCAGTACTTC. Translating gives CASSSGTGPSSEQYF.

This clonotype was picked up many times. V gene TRBV18 combines with J gene TRBJ2-7; possibly TRBD1 for D (5 bases). The ends were cut back, 6 bases at V and 2 bases at J, with 14 bases in the middle. This CDR3 has 14 amino acids. In germline, CDR1 is KGHSH, CDR2 LQKENI. The CDR3, as DNA: TGTGCCAGCTCGCTAGGGGCTGTTGCCTACGAGCAGTACTTC. Translated: CASSLGAVAYEQYF.

This clonotype was recorded many times. The genes are TRBV9 and TRBJ2-7; TRBD2 matches at 8 bases. This CDR3 has 14 residues. Losses at the gene ends were 0 bases for V and 4 bases for J; bases not matched to a gene: 3. Per germline, CDR1 SGDLS and CDR2 YYNGEE. DNA for the CDR3: TGTGCCAGCAGCGTAGGAGGACTAGCATACGAGCAGTACTTC. Its protein is CASSVGGLAYEQYF.

This clonotype was recorded a few times. The rearrangement links TRBV6-2 or TRBV6-3 to TRBJ1-2; 11 nucleotides line up with TRBD1. Germline V gene sequence: CDR1 MNHEY, CDR2 SVGEGT. V was pared by 2 bases and J by 1 base, with 15 bases of the junction left unmatched. There are 20 residues in the CDR3. The CDR3 DNA reads TGTGCCAGCAGTTACATAAGGGCCGGGACAGGGGGGAATAGTAACTATGGCTACACCTTC. This translates into CASSYIRAGTGGNSNYGYTF.

The V gene is TRBV5-1, the J gene TRBJ1-1; TRBD1 matches 9 bases. Trimming cost V 1 base and J 4 bases; bases outside gene matches: 2. Germline-derived CDR1 and CDR2 are SGHRS and YFSETQ. The CDR3 extends over 14 amino acids. This CDR3 reads CASSLTGGLTEAFF. In DNA, the CDR3 is TGCGCCAGCAGCTTGACAGGGGGCCTCACTGAAGCTTTCTTT.

By share of the sample, this clonotype is medium-sized. The rearrangement links TRBV10-2 to TRBJ1-6; D is perhaps TRBD1 (5 bases). V was clipped by 0 bases and J by 4 bases, with 10 bases between them. The CDR3 runs to 16 residues. In germline, CDR1 is WSHSY, CDR2 SAAADI. The CDR3 sequence is CASSESGPLYNSPLHF. Written as DNA, the CDR3 is TGCGCCAGCAGTGAGTCGGGACCGTTGTATAATTCACCCCTCCACTTT.

There are many counts of this clonotype. V gene TRBV18 combines with J gene TRBJ2-3, with D unclear. V lost 6 bases and J lost 6, with 7 bases in between. Per germline, CDR1 KGHSH and CDR2 LQKENI. The CDR3 has 11 residues. The CDR3 sequence is CASSPGDTQYF. The CDR3 bases are TGTGCCAGCTCCCCAGGCGATACGCAGTATTTT.

This clonotype was seen many times. The chain couples TRBV7-8 to TRBJ2-6, with 7 bases matching TRBD1. Germline V gives CDR1 SGHVS, CDR2 FQNEAQ. V lost 4 bases to trimming and J lost 4 bases; unmatched junction nucleotides: 7. This CDR3 is 16 amino acids long. The CDR3 nucleotides read TGTGCCAGCAGCTCCACAGGGGTTCTCGGGGCCAACGTCCTGACTTTC. Translating gives CASSSTGVLGANVLTF.

This clonotype has ten or more counts. The CDR3 nucleotides are TGTGCCAGCAGCTTAGATTACGGGGGAGGCACCGGGGAGCTGTTTTTT. It is translated as CASSLDYGGGTGELFF. The chain links TRBV7-6 to TRBJ2-2; D possibly corresponds to TRBD2 (6 bases). This CDR3 has 16 amino acids. Germline CDR1 SGHVS, CDR2 FNYEAQ. The V end lost 1 base, the J end lost 4 bases, and 13 bases lay between the germline ends. Complete variable domain (other parts from reference TRBV7-6 and TRBJ2-2): GAGVSQSPRYKVTKRGQDVALRCDPISGHVSLYWYRQALGQGPEFLTYFNYEAQQDKSGLPNDRFSAERPEGSISTLTIQRTEQRDSAMYRCASSLDYGGGTGELFFGEGSRLTVL.

This clonotype was seen many times. V usage is TRBV9 and J usage is TRBJ1-6; 8 nucleotides agree with TRBD1. The V gene end was trimmed by 2 bases and the J gene end by 7 bases; junction bases not matched to a gene: 14. The CDR3 is 18 residues long. CDR1 is SGDLS and CDR2 is YYNGEE in the germline V gene. CDR3 in DNA: TGTGCCAGCAGCGTCACGGCCGGGACAGGTCCGGAAAATTCACCCCTCCACTTT. It specifies CASSVTAGTGPENSPLHF.

This clonotype is deemed medium-sized (0.01 to 0.1%). The rearrangement uses TRBV9 and TRBJ1-2; D possibly corresponds to TRBD1 (5 bases). CDR3 length: 15 amino acids. The V gene's germline CDR1 is SGDLS and CDR2 YYNGEE. Trimming pared 1 base from V and 4 bases from J, leaving 14 bases between. The CDR3 loop is CASSVTGGSVYGYTF. The CDR3 region has the DNA TGTGCCAGCAGCGTAACTGGGGGTTCTGTCTATGGCTACACCTTC.

The genes are TRBV2 and TRBJ2-3; the D gene is possibly TRBD2 (5 bases). Deletions cut 9 bases from V and 0 bases from J, with 13 bases between. Looked up from germline, CDR1 is SNHLY and CDR2 is FYNNEI. The CDR3 is 14 amino acids. CDR3 sequence: CARGSATSTDTQYF. The DNA of the CDR3 is TGTGCCAGAGGTAGCGCTACTAGCACAGATACGCAGTATTTT.

This clonotype is termed medium-sized (0.01 to 0.1%). The rearrangement links TRBV5-1 to TRBJ2-1, with D possibly being TRBD1 or TRBD2 (5 bases each). CDR1 and CDR2 from the germline V gene are SGHRS and YFSETQ. CDR3 length: 16 amino acids. Deletions cut 4 bases from V and 0 bases from J, with 14 bases between. DNA of the CDR3: TGCGCCAGCAGCCTGTTCTGGGACCACTCCTACAATGAGCAGTTCTTC. Its translation is CASSLFWDHSYNEQFF.

This clonotype was detected ten times or more. The chain combines TRBV27 with TRBJ2-1; 7 bases match TRBD1. The germline V gene has CDR1 MNHEY and CDR2 SMNVEV (reference sequence). This CDR3 contains 13 residues. J gave up 9 bases and V 6 bases, and 8 bases lay outside the gene matches. CDR3 sequence: CASRSTGAVEQFF. As DNA, the CDR3 is TGTGCCAGCAGGTCCACAGGGGCCGTTGAGCAGTTCTTC.

This clonotype is categorized as medium-sized. The chain couples TRBV19 to TRBJ2-2; D not resolved. The germline V gene encodes CDR1 LNHDA and CDR2 SQIVND (reference sequence). This CDR3 contains 14 residues. The V end lost 3 bases, the J end lost 3 bases, and 8 bases lay between the germline ends. CDR3 region: CASSIGPYTGELFF. The CDR3 coding sequence is TGTGCCAGTAGTATCGGGCCCTACACCGGGGAGCTGTTTTTT.

This clonotype was seen ten or more times. The chain links TRBV18 to TRBJ2-5, with D hard to call. With 5 bases removed from V and 1 base from J, the gap between germline ends came to 5 bases. Germline lookup yields CDR1 KGHSH and CDR2 LQKENI. CDR3 length: 12 residues. The CDR3 protein is CASSTLQETQYF. For the CDR3, the DNA is TGTGCCAGCTCAACCCTCCAAGAGACCCAGTACTTC.

This clonotype was seen ten or more times. The chain links TRBV5-6 to TRBJ1-1, with TRBD1 identical over 7 bases. The V and J ends lost 5 bases and 8 bases, in that order; junction bases with no gene match: 12. From germline, CDR1 is SGHDT and CDR2 YYEEEE. The CDR3 is 14 residues long. CDR3 coding DNA: TGTGCCAGCAGACGAGGGGGCGCGGGTTTAGAAGCTTTCTTT. Translation: CASRRGGAGLEAFF.

This clonotype was seen at least ten times. V is TRBV20-1 and J is TRBJ2-5, with TRBD1 matching over 9 bases. This CDR3 contains 14 residues. Germline V CDR1 and CDR2: DFQATT, SNEGSKA (reference sequence). J gave up 4 bases and V 5 bases, and 8 bases lay outside the gene matches. The CDR3 loop is CSAGLQGAGETQYF. In nucleotides, the CDR3 is TGCAGTGCTGGATTACAGGGGGCTGGAGAGACCCAGTACTTC.

In its sample, this clonotype is medium-sized. The chain uses TRBV5-6 and TRBJ2-4; D is unclear. The CDR3 spans 15 residues. Deletions cut 0 bases from V and 1 base from J, with 8 bases between. The V gene's germline CDR1 is SGHDT and CDR2 YYEEEE. The CDR3 is CASSLGGRAKNIQYF. The CDR3 DNA reads TGTGCCAGCAGCTTGGGGGGTAGGGCCAAAAACATTCAGTACTTC.

This clonotype is medium-sized within its sample. The chain links TRBV7-9 to TRBJ2-5; D is unresolved. With 5 bases removed from V and 5 bases from J, the gap between germline ends came to 12 bases. This CDR3 has 13 amino acids. Germline V gene data show CDR1 as SEHNR and CDR2 as FQNEAQ (reference sequence). The CDR3 sequence: CASSLSWRETQYF. CDR3 DNA: TGTGCCAGCAGCCTCTCTTGGCGTGAGACCCAGTACTTC.

This clonotype was counted ten times or more. The chain recombines TRBV7-9 with TRBJ2-7; D remains ambiguous. V was cut by 3 bases and J by 3 bases, with 24 bases left in between. This CDR3 has 18 amino acids. Germline V lookup: CDR1 SEHNR, CDR2 FQNEAQ (reference sequence). CDR3 loop: CASSFCKGPAFSCYEQYF. The DNA for the CDR3 is TGTGCCAGCAGCTTCTGTAAAGGCCCAGCGTTCAGCTGCTACGAGCAGTACTTC.

This clonotype was detected many times. The V and J genes are TRBV5-6 and TRBJ2-5, with D tentatively TRBD2 (6 bases). V dropped 0 bases and J dropped 2 bases, with 8 bases sitting between them. Germline V gene sequence: CDR1 SGHDT, CDR2 YYEEEE. CDR3 length equals 14 residues. The CDR3 DNA follows: TGTGCCAGCAGCTTGGCCGCGGGGCAAGAGACCCAGTACTTC. Residues: CASSLAAGQETQYF.

This clonotype occurred a few times. The chain is built from TRBV7-2 and TRBJ2-5; D uncertain. Trimming removed 1 base from V and 5 bases from J, with 11 bases in between. The CDR3 is 14 residues long. Germline CDR1 is SGHTA and CDR2 is FQGNSA. CDR3 coding DNA: TGTGCCAGCAGCTTAGTCTGGGGTCGGGAGACCCAGTACTTC. This codes for CASSLVWGRETQYF.

This clonotype occurred once. V and J are TRBV9 and TRBJ2-7; D might be TRBD1 (5 bases). Germline CDR1 reads SGDLS; CDR2 reads YYNGEE. The CDR3 runs 16 residues. V lost 0 bases and J 4 bases, leaving 17 bases between the germline ends. Here the CDR3 reads CASSVAGMGPPYEQYF. As DNA, the CDR3 is TGTGCCAGCAGCGTAGCTGGAATGGGGCCTCCTTACGAGCAGTACTTC.

By share of the sample, this clonotype is large (0.1 to 1%). V is TRBV9 and J is TRBJ1-5, with D tentatively TRBD1 (6 bases). Germline CDR1 SGDLS, CDR2 YYNGEE. Trimming took 3 bases from V and 4 from J, leaving 17 bases between them. The CDR3 is 16 amino acids. This CDR3 is CASSATDSGTNQPQHF. Here the CDR3 DNA reads TGTGCCAGCAGCGCCACGGACAGCGGGACTAATCAGCCCCAGCATTTT.

The table lists this clonotype with many counts. This rearrangement joins TRBV6-1 to TRBJ2-7; TRBD2 agrees at 7 bases. Germline V gives CDR1 MNHNS, CDR2 SASEGT. CDR3 length: 15 residues. J was trimmed by 3 bases and V by 4 bases; bases with no gene match: 9. This CDR3 reads CASSGGGRDLYEQYF. CDR3 coding DNA: TGTGCCAGCAGTGGGGGAGGGAGAGACCTCTACGAGCAGTACTTC.

This clonotype has ten or more counts. The genes are TRBV4-1 and TRBJ2-5, with D possibly being TRBD1 or TRBD2 (7 bases each). Germline loops: CDR1 MGHRA, CDR2 YSYEKL. V shed 0 bases and J shed 5 bases, with 19 bases lying between them. The CDR3 runs to 17 residues. This CDR3 reads CASSQEPRGGVGETQYF. Here the CDR3 DNA reads TGCGCCAGCAGCCAAGAACCCAGGGGGGGCGTAGGTGAGACCCAGTACTTC.